This T cell receptor (beta chain) was recovered during a study of blood T cell repertoires in COVID-19. Study in general: The analysed material was cDNA or gDNA that came from T cells, B-cell-depleted T cells, or PBMCs.

Participants' reported clinical history set cohort assignment. Among Cohort 3 donors, those recovered had two negative PCRs, clearance, or symptom resolution. Profiling relied on immunoSEQ multiplex PCR, and the TCRdb table lists in-frame clones only, not all of them. The data hold about 220,000 clones, with less than 90% observed a single time. The germline V gene has CDR1 MNHEY and CDR2 SVGAGI. The CDR3 spans 15 residues. V lost 2 bases, J lost 6 bases, and 15 bases lay in between. What was sequenced was PBMCs or T cells enriched from blood (not recorded which). The rearrangement joins TRBV6-5 to TRBJ2-3; weak D call: TRBD2 (5 bases). The TCR comes from a middle-aged woman who had recovered from COVID-19. The CDR3 sequence: CASSYTGIAADTQYF. The CDR3 DNA reads TGTGCCAGCAGTTACACCGGGATCGCGGCTGATACGCAGTATTTT.